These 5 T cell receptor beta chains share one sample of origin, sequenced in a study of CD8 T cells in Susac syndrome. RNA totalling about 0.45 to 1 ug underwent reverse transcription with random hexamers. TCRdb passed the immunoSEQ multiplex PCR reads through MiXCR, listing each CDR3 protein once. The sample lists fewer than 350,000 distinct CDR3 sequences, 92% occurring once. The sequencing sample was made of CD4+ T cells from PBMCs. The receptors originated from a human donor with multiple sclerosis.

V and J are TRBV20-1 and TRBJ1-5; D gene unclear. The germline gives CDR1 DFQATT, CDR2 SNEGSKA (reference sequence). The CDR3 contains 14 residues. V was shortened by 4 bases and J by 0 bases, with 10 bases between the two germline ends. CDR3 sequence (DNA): TGCAGTGCTACGATTCATGATAGCAATCAGCCCCAGCATTTT. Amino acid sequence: CSATIHDSNQPQHF.

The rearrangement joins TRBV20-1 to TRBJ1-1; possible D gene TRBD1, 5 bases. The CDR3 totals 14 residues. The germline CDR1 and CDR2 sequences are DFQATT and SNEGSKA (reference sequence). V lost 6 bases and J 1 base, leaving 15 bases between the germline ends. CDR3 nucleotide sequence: TGCAGTGCGACCCCGGGTAGGGGGAACACTGAAGCTTTCTTT. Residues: CSATPGRGNTEAFF.

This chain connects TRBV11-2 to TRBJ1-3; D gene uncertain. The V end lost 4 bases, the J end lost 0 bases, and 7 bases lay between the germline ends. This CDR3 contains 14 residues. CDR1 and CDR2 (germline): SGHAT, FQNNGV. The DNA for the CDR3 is TGTGCCAGCAGCTCCTTCGGCTCTGGAAACACCATATATTTT. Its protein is CASSSFGSGNTIYF.

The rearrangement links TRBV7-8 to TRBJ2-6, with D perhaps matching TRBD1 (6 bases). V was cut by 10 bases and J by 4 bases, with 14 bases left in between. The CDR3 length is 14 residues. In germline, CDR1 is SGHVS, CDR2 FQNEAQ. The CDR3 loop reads CATTQGSGANVLTF. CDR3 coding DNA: TGTGCCACCACACAGGGTTCAGGGGCCAACGTCCTGACTTTC.

CDR3 bases: TGCGCCAGCAGCCGCTATAGCGGGGTGAACACCGGGGAGCTGTTTTTT. It translates to CASSRYSGVNTGELFF. V gene TRBV4-1 combines with J gene TRBJ2-2, with 8 bases fitting TRBD2. In germline, CDR1 is MGHRA, CDR2 YSYEKL. The CDR3 is 16 amino acids. J was trimmed by 1 base and V by 4 bases; bases with no gene match: 5.